This T cell receptor (beta chain) was recorded in a study of post-analysis software for immune sequencing data. Whole-study context: As for disease course, relapsing-remitting, secondary progressive and progressive-relapsing multiple sclerosis were all included.

Included in the TCR beta cDNA libraries were unique molecular identifiers. TCRdb re-called the PCR reads with MiXCR, one entry per CDR3 protein. The sample records under 200,000 distinct CDR3 sequences, around 36% being singletons. A remark on this clonotype: Its specificity is not known.

General study points: Among multiple sclerosis patients, normalized Chao1 diversity was significantly below that of controls.

With 2 bases removed from V and 4 bases from J, the gap between germline ends came to 11 bases. The CDR3 runs 15 residues. The chain has TRBV12-3 or TRBV12-4 and TRBJ1-4; possible D gene TRBD1, 6 bases. The clonotype originates from a girl aged 10 to 17 with multiple sclerosis. This material consisted of blood, taken after autologous hematopoietic stem cell transplantation. The CDR3, as DNA: TGTGCCAGCAGTTTAAGGGGGAGGGGTAATGAAAAACTGTTTTTT. It translates to CASSLRGRGNEKLFF.